The clone carrying this TCR beta chain was observed a single time. Sequencing targeted TCR beta in blood CD8+ and CD4+ T cells. This sample is part of a study of CD8 T cells in Susac syndrome. CDR1 and CDR2 from the germline V gene are MNHEY and SVGAGI. Trimming removed 6 bases from V and 6 bases from J, with 14 bases in between. The CDR3 runs to 14 residues. RNA totalling roughly 0.45 to 1 ug underwent reverse transcription with random hexamers. Amplification of TCR beta CDR3 used immunoSEQ multiplex PCR across 54 Vbeta and 13 Jbeta. TCRdb ran MiXCR on the immunoSEQ multiplex PCR reads and lists one entry per CDR3 protein. The data contain 330,000 or so distinct CDR3 sequences, roughly 85% of them singletons.

The TCR comes from a human donor with multiple sclerosis. This sequence joins TRBV6-5 and TRBJ2-2, with D possibly TRBD1 on 5 matching bases. The source material was CD8+ T cells from PBMCs. The CDR3 is CASRNQGIAGELFF. The CDR3 DNA is TGTGCCAGCAGAAATCAGGGAATCGCCGGGGAGCTGTTTTTT.